The source of this T cell receptor beta chain is a study of T cell changes during pregnancy in multiple sclerosis. Germline V gene data show CDR1 as ENHRY and CDR2 as SYGVKD. The CDR3 is 15 residues long. J was trimmed by 6 bases and V by 3 bases; bases with no gene match: 4. Sequencing was performed with immunoSEQ multiplex PCR; in TCRdb, only in-frame clones are kept and a portion is missing. This table holds about 75,000 clones, 85% to 95% found once. The origin of this receptor is a female donor with multiple sclerosis, enrolled in a pregnancy study. This chain uses TRBV10-3 with TRBJ2-1, with 11 bases identical to TRBD2. This sample comprised CD4+ T cells from peripheral blood mononuclear cells, obtained after pregnancy. The CDR3 loop reads CAISDTSGSTNEQFF. The CDR3 DNA reads as TGTGCCATCAGTGATACTAGCGGGAGTACCAATGAGCAGTTCTTC.